The 28 T cell receptor beta chains given below trace back to one sample, sequenced in a study of neurological immune-mediated disorders. TCRdb ran MiXCR on the 5' RACE reads and lists one entry per CDR3 protein. The sample lists some 35,000 distinct CDR3 sequences; 9.5% to 13% were seen once. Source material: CD4+ T cells from blood. These receptors all stem from a woman between 25 and 40 years old with HTLV-1-associated myelopathy (HAM/TSP).

This clonotype has a count of ten or more. V and J are TRBV5-1 and TRBJ2-3; the match to TRBD2 covers 11 bases. V dropped 0 bases and J dropped 2; count of bases not matched to a gene: 2. The V gene's germline CDR1 is SGHRS and CDR2 YFSETQ. The CDR3 is made up of 16 amino acids. The CDR3 reads CASSLAGLAVTDTQYF. The CDR3 region has the DNA TGCGCCAGCAGCTTGGCGGGACTAGCGGTCACAGATACGCAGTATTTT.

This clonotype was counted ten times or more. This sequence joins TRBV6-6 and TRBJ2-7, with 7 bases identical to TRBD2. Germline lookup yields CDR1 MNHNY and CDR2 SVGAGI (reference sequence). J lost 1 base, V lost 4 bases, and 10 bases had no gene match. CDR3 length: 16 residues. This chain's CDR3 is CASSSPAGRGSYEQYF. The CDR3 nucleotides are TGTGCCAGCAGTTCCCCTGCAGGGAGGGGATCCTACGAGCAGTACTTC.

The gene calls are TRBV30 and TRBJ1-2; D call uncertain. V was pared by 2 bases and J by 3 bases, with 13 bases between. In germline, CDR1 is GTSNPN, CDR2 SVGIG (reference sequence). This CDR3 has 14 amino acids. CDR3 coding DNA: TGTGCCTGGAGTAGCACCCGTGGGGACTATGGCTACACCTTC. Translated: CAWSSTRGDYGYTF.

There are many counts of this clonotype. The chain links TRBV6-5 to TRBJ2-3; TRBD2 aligns across 9 bases. The V gene end was trimmed by 5 bases and the J gene end by 7 bases; junction bases not matched to a gene: 10. This CDR3 contains 15 residues. Per the germline V gene, CDR1 is MNHEY and CDR2 is SVGAGI. CDR3 in DNA: TGTGCCAGCAGTCAACTAGCGGGCCCCCCCAATACGCAGTATTTT. Translating it yields CASSQLAGPPNTQYF.

In its sample, this clonotype was seen many times. The chain recombines TRBV28 with TRBJ2-3, with 12 bases identical to TRBD2. Looked up from germline, CDR1 is MDHEN and CDR2 is SYDVKM. This CDR3 has 15 amino acids. The junction had 3 bases not matched to a gene; V was cut back by 7 bases and J by 1 base. CDR3 nucleotide sequence: TGTGCCAGCACTAGCGGGGGGGCCGGCACAGATACGCAGTATTTT. Translation: CASTSGGAGTDTQYF.

CDR3 nucleotides: TGTGCCAGCAGTCAATCGGGGGCCCGGGGCGGGGGCGACTTAGGTGAGCAGTTCTTC. Its translation is CASSQSGARGGGDLGEQFF. The V gene is TRBV14, the J gene TRBJ2-1, with D tentatively TRBD2 (7 bases). The CDR3 has 19 residues. V lost 6 bases and J 9 bases, leaving 33 bases between the germline ends. Germline V lookup: CDR1 SGHDN, CDR2 FVKESK. Full variable domain (remainder filled in from reference TRBV14 and TRBJ2-1): EAGVTQFPSHSVIEKGQTVTLRCDPISGHDNLYWYRRVMGKEIKFLLHFVKESKQDESGMPNNRFLAERTGGTYSTLKVQPAELEDSGVYFCASSQSGARGGGDLGEQFFGPGTRLTVL.

This clonotype was observed at least ten times. The CDR3 nucleotides read TGCGCCAGCAGTGCAGAGGACAGCACCTACGAGCAGTACTTC. As protein: CASSAEDSTYEQYF. The gene calls are TRBV10-2 and TRBJ2-7; D perhaps matches TRBD1 (6 bases). The CDR3 is 14 amino acids. Germline CDR1 and CDR2: WSHSY and SAAADI. V lost 4 bases and J 2 bases, leaving 12 bases between the germline ends.

There are many counts of this clonotype. This chain joins TRBV5-1 and TRBJ1-1; unclear D gene. This CDR3 is 13 amino acids long. CDR1 is SGHRS, CDR2 YFSETQ, per germline. The V end lost 0 bases, the J end lost 3 bases, and 6 bases lay between the germline ends. CDR3 sequence reads: CASSLAGDTEAFF. CDR3 sequence (DNA): TGCGCCAGCAGCTTGGCTGGGGACACTGAAGCTTTCTTT.

This clonotype was detected many times. The chain is built from TRBV25-1 and TRBJ2-7; maybe TRBD2 (5 bases). This CDR3 is built from 13 residues. CDR1 is MGHDK and CDR2 is SYGVNS in the germline V gene. Deletions cut 6 bases from V and 4 bases from J, with 13 bases between. The CDR3 DNA is TGTGCCAGCAGGAGAGGATCGGGATACGAGCAGTACTTC. Protein product: CASRRGSGYEQYF.

The table lists this clonotype with many counts. The CDR3 reads CSGILNTEAFF. Written as DNA, the CDR3 is TGCAGCGGGATATTGAACACTGAAGCTTTCTTT. V usage is TRBV29-1 and J usage is TRBJ1-1; D call uncertain. V lost 7 bases and J 0 bases, leaving 6 bases between the germline ends. Germline V CDR1 and CDR2: SQVTM, ANQGSEA. The CDR3 length is 11 residues.

This clonotype showed up many times. The chain employs TRBV20-1 and TRBJ1-2, with a tentative D call TRBD1 (5 bases). This CDR3 is built from 12 residues. Between the trimmed V and J ends, which lost 2 bases and 4 bases, there was a span of 8 bases. Germline V gene sequence: CDR1 DFQATT, CDR2 SNEGSKA (reference sequence). The chain's CDR3 is CSARPGFYGYTF. Here the CDR3 DNA reads TGCAGTGCTAGACCAGGGTTCTATGGCTACACCTTC.

Remarks on this clonotype: The junction and the germline gene differ at one end; a read error may be behind it. The V gene is TRBV7-9, the J gene TRBJ1-2; D is unresolved. The CDR3 runs 16 residues. Germline V CDR1 and CDR2: SEHNR, FQNEAQ (reference sequence). The DNA for the CDR3 is TGTGCCAGCAGCTTAGGATCGGGAAAGGAGCTCTATGGCTACAACTTC. Translating gives CASSLGSGKELYGYNF. The complete variable domain, with remaining parts taken from reference TRBV7-9 and TRBJ1-2, reads DTGVSQNPRHKITKRGQNVTFRCDPISEHNRLYWYRQTLGQGPEFLTYFQNEAQLEKSRLLSDRFSAERPKGSFSTLEIQRTEQGDSAMYLCASSLGSGKELYGYNFGSGTRLTVV.

At least ten counts were recorded for this clonotype. This chain links TRBV30 with TRBJ2-2; D not certain. CDR3 size: 12 residues. Trimming stripped 2 bases from V and 6 bases from J, with 7 bases between. Germline V gives CDR1 GTSNPN, CDR2 SVGIG (reference sequence). The CDR3, as DNA: TGTGCCTGGAGTAACAGCGCCGGGGAGCTGTTTTTT. Translating gives CAWSNSAGELFF. Supplemented by reference TRBV30 and TRBJ2-2, the full variable domain reads SQTIHQWPATLVQPVGSPLSLECTVEGTSNPNLYWYRQAAGRGLQLLFYSVGIGQISSEVPQNLSASRPQDRQFILSSKKLLLSDSGFYLCAWSNSAGELFFGEGSRLTVL.

At least ten counts were recorded for this clonotype. The chain joins TRBV5-1 to TRBJ1-4; no clear D. The CDR3 covers 15 residues. V lost 0 bases and J lost 0, with 6 bases in between. The germline gives CDR1 SGHRS, CDR2 YFSETQ. For the CDR3, the DNA is TGCGCCAGCAGCTTGGGCGGTACAACTAATGAAAAACTGTTTTTT. Translated, it gives CASSLGGTTNEKLFF.

This clonotype was seen repeatedly, ten times or more. CDR3 region: CASSLTGTEAFF. The CDR3 nucleotides read TGCGCCAGCAGCCTGACAGGGACTGAAGCTTTCTTT. This chain joins TRBV5-1 and TRBJ1-1, with TRBD1 identical over 7 bases. J gave up 5 bases and V 4 bases, and 2 bases lay outside the gene matches. This CDR3 comprises 12 residues. CDR1 and CDR2 from the germline V gene are SGHRS and YFSETQ.

There are many counts of this clonotype. The chain recombines TRBV5-5 with TRBJ2-1; tentatively, D is TRBD2 (5 bases). This CDR3 has 16 residues. Trimming removed 0 bases from V and 7 bases from J, with 17 bases in between. CDR1 and CDR2 from the germline V gene are SGHKS and YYEKEE (reference sequence). Here the CDR3 DNA reads TGTGCCAGCAGCTTGGCGGTTAGCGCCAACTTTAATGAGCAGTTCTTC. Amino acids: CASSLAVSANFNEQFF.

In the case of this clonotype: Mismatch with germline at one junction end may stem from a read error. The V call is TRBV12-3 or TRBV12-4, the J call TRBJ1-6, with D uncertain. This CDR3 is 15 amino acids long. CDR3 nucleotide sequence: TGTGCCAGTAGTTTAGAGGGAAATTATAATTCACCCCTCAACTTT. It codes for CASSLEGNYNSPLNF.

This clonotype has at least ten counts. This chain joins TRBV20-1 and TRBJ1-1, with TRBD1 matching over 8 bases. The CDR3 runs to 16 residues. Looked up from germline, CDR1 is DFQATT and CDR2 is SNEGSKA (reference sequence). V lost 5 bases, J lost 1 base, and 12 bases stayed unmatched. The CDR3 region has the DNA TGCAGTGCTGCCCAGGGGGCGCTTTCCGGGAACACTGAAGCTTTCTTT. Translating it yields CSAAQGALSGNTEAFF.

Note on this clonotype: Just one base apart from a much larger clone, this may be a read error. The V gene is TRBV15, the J gene TRBJ1-4; 10 nucleotides agree with TRBD1. The CDR3 has 15 amino acids. Per the germline V gene, CDR1 is LNHNV and CDR2 is YYDKDF (reference sequence). The CDR3 nucleotides read TGTACCACCAGCAGAGGGGACAGGGGCGAATGGGACCTGTTTTTT. It yields the protein CTTSRGDRGEWDLFF.

This clonotype was recorded many times. This rearrangement joins TRBV5-5 to TRBJ2-2, with 7 nucleotides matching TRBD1. The CDR3 contains 14 residues. Unmatched junction bases numbered 5, after V lost 2 bases and J lost 7 bases. Germline V gene sequence: CDR1 SGHKS, CDR2 YYEKEE (reference sequence). The CDR3 DNA reads TGTGCCAGCAGCTTCTTACGGGACAGCGGGGAGCTGTTTTTT. It codes for CASSFLRDSGELFF.

This clonotype was counted at least ten times. V gene TRBV5-1 combines with J gene TRBJ2-2; perhaps D is TRBD1 or TRBD2 (5 bases each). The CDR3 has 15 amino acids. CDR1 and CDR2 from the germline V gene are SGHRS and YFSETQ. V lost 5 bases and J lost 6, with 17 bases in between. CDR3 sequence (DNA): TGCGCCAGCAGGGCCGGGACGGCAATAGCCGGGGAGCTGTTTTTT. Translated, it gives CASRAGTAIAGELFF.

This clonotype was seen at least ten times. This sequence joins TRBV11-2 and TRBJ2-7; 12 bases map to TRBD1. V was clipped by 3 bases and J by 7 bases; unmatched bases: 7. Germline V lookup: CDR1 SGHAT, CDR2 FQNNGV. The CDR3 consists of 15 residues. CDR3 protein: CASSFPGQGALEQYF. DNA for the CDR3: TGTGCCAGCAGCTTCCCGGGACAGGGGGCGCTGGAGCAGTACTTC. Drawing the rest from reference TRBV11-2 and TRBJ2-7, the complete variable domain is EAGVAQSPRYKIIEKRQSVAFWCNPISGHATLYWYQQILGQGPKLLIQFQNNGVVDDSQLPKDRFSAERLKGVDSTLKIQPAKLEDSAVYLCASSFPGQGALEQYFGPGTRLTVT.

This clonotype was detected many times. V and J are TRBV6-5 and TRBJ1-5; D is possibly TRBD1 (5 bases). This CDR3 region has 13 residues. Trimming removed 8 bases from V and 3 bases from J, with 11 bases in between. Germline CDR1 and CDR2: MNHEY and SVGAGI. CDR3 amino acids: CASGQGPNQPQHF. Here the CDR3 DNA reads TGTGCCAGCGGGCAGGGTCCCAATCAGCCCCAGCATTTT.

This clonotype was detected ten times or more. This chain joins TRBV5-1 and TRBJ1-1; TRBD1 agrees at 7 bases. V lost 4 bases to trimming and J lost 0 bases; unmatched junction nucleotides: 6. The CDR3 covers 15 residues. Germline V gives CDR1 SGHRS, CDR2 YFSETQ. The CDR3 sequence is CASSRTGTVNTEAFF. The CDR3 bases are TGCGCCAGCAGCAGGACCGGGACAGTGAACACTGAAGCTTTCTTT. The whole variable domain, filled in from reference TRBV5-1 and TRBJ1-1, reads KAGVTQTPRYLIKTRGQQVTLSCSPISGHRSVSWYQQTPGQGLQFLFEYFSETQRNKGNFPGRFSGRQFSNSRSEMNVSTLELGDSALYLCASSRTGTVNTEAFFGQGTRLTVV.

This clonotype was counted ten times or more. This chain links TRBV20-1 with TRBJ2-4; D might be TRBD1 (5 bases). The CDR3 has 14 amino acids. Germline loops: CDR1 DFQATT, CDR2 SNEGSKA (reference sequence). V lost 6 bases and J 0 bases, leaving 12 bases between the germline ends. The CDR3 sequence is CSADIFLAKNIQYF. Here the CDR3 DNA reads TGCAGTGCGGACATTTTCCTAGCCAAAAACATTCAGTACTTC.

The chain links TRBV20-1 to TRBJ1-2; perhaps TRBD1 as D (6 bases). V gave up 6 bases and J gave up 11 bases, with 22 bases separating them. CDR3 size: 13 residues. Germline V lookup: CDR1 DFQATT, CDR2 SNEGSKA (reference sequence). The CDR3 coding sequence is TGCAGTGCGCGTACAGGGATTGCGATGGGTTACACCTTC. Encoded protein: CSARTGIAMGYTF.

J is TRBJ2-1 and V is TRBV6-1, with 12 bases fitting TRBD1. The CDR3 loop spans 14 amino acids. Germline-derived CDR1 and CDR2 are MNHNS and SASEGT. The CDR3 loop reads CGSTGTGGGNEQFF. The DNA for the CDR3 is TGTGGGAGCACTGGGACAGGGGGCGGGAATGAGCAGTTCTTC.

In its sample, this clonotype was seen many times. The rearrangement links TRBV6-1 to TRBJ1-1; a possible D gene is TRBD1 (5 bases). Germline V gene sequence: CDR1 MNHNS, CDR2 SASEGT. Trimming took 0 bases from V and 4 from J, leaving 6 bases between them. The CDR3 extends over 13 amino acids. As DNA, the CDR3 is TGTGCCAGCAGTGAAGCAGGGGCCACTGAAGCTTTCTTT. It encodes CASSEAGATEAFF.